A selection of T cell receptor beta chains follows, all from one sample in a study of blood T cell repertoires in COVID-19. Produced via immunoSEQ multiplex PCR; TCRdb's table is partial and in-frame only. The sample has approximately 22,000 clones; 92% are singletons. The source material was peripheral blood. The receptors originated from a man aged 65 to 79 with active COVID-19. Both conserved end residues are part of each CDR3. The D gene is left open where the match is weak. Only part of the rows carry a size: once, few, many, or a class if the clone is expanded.

TRBJ2-3 | TRBD2 | . | TRBV28 | CASSDRERLAGDTDTQYF | TGTGCCAGCAGTGACAGGGAGCGGCTAGCGGGAGATACAGATACGCAGTATTTT
TRBJ2-7 | . | . | TRBV28 | CASRNPQGYEQYF | TGTGCCAGCAGAAACCCACAGGGCTACGAGCAGTACTTC
TRBJ1-5 | TRBD1 | . | TRBV7-2 | CASSLVGQGNQPQHF | TGTGCCAGCAGCTTAGTGGGACAGGGCAATCAGCCCCAGCATTTT
TRBJ2-5 | . | . | TRBV9 | CASSPSSLSHQYF | TGTGCCAGCAGCCCTAGTAGTCTTAGCCACCAGTACTTC
TRBJ1-3 | . | . | TRBV13 | CASSAGPGQRGNTIYF | TGTGCCAGCAGCGCGGGCCCCGGGCAGAGAGGAAACACCATATATTTT
TRBJ1-1 | TRBD1 | . | TRBV6-5 | CASSQMGQKNTEAFF | TGTGCCAGCAGCCAAATGGGACAGAAGAACACTGAAGCTTTCTTT
TRBJ2-3 | TRBD2 | . | TRBV2 | CASSDTRVAGGPDTQYF | TGTGCCAGCAGTGATACCCGTGTGGCGGGAGGCCCAGATACGCAGTATTTT
TRBJ2-5 | TRBD1 | . | TRBV5-4 | CASSLGQGARRVETQYF | TGTGCCAGCAGCTTGGGTCAGGGGGCGAGGAGGGTGGAGACCCAGTACTTC
TRBJ1-5 | TRBD1 | . | TRBV6-5 | CASSSGQGASNQPQHF | TGTGCCAGCAGTTCAGGACAGGGGGCCAGCAATCAGCCCCAGCATTTT
TRBJ2-7 | . | . | TRBV5-1 | CASRRLQEYEQYF | TGCGCCAGCAGAAGGTTACAGGAGTACGAGCAGTACTTC
TRBJ1-1 | . | . | TRBV5-1 | CASRARGGAGTEAFF | TGCGCCAGCAGGGCCCGGGGGGGCGCGGGCACTGAAGCTTTCTTT
TRBJ1-1 | . | . | TRBV7-3 | CASSQGGMNTEAFF | TGTGCCAGCAGCCAAGGAGGGATGAACACTGAAGCTTTCTTT
TRBJ1-4 | TRBD1 | . | TRBV2 | CASSARQGRNEKLFF | TGTGCCAGCAGTGCCCGACAGGGGCGTAATGAAAAACTGTTTTTT
TRBJ1-1 | TRBD1 | few | TRBV7-9 | CASSTLGTGVLAEAFF | TGTGCCAGCAGCACATTGGGGACAGGGGTGTTGGCTGAAGCTTTCTTT
TRBJ1-4 | . | . | TRBV7-9 | CASSLLGATGEKLFF | TGTGCCAGCAGCCTCTTGGGGGCGACAGGTGAAAAACTGTTTTTT
TRBJ2-1 | . | . | TRBV10-2 | CASGGSPGPGYNEQFF | TGCGCCAGCGGTGGTTCTCCCGGTCCAGGGTACAATGAGCAGTTCTTC
TRBJ2-7 | TRBD2 | . | TRBV7-2 | CASSLVPGTSGGYEQYF | TGTGCCAGCAGCTTAGTCCCCGGGACTAGCGGGGGCTACGAGCAGTACTTC
TRBJ1-5 | . | . | TRBV6-2/TRBV6-3 | CASSVQGSGQPQHF | TGTGCCAGCAGTGTACAGGGAAGTGGTCAGCCCCAGCATTTT
TRBJ2-2 | TRBD2 | . | TRBV9 | CASSVGGLARGTGELFF | TGTGCCAGCAGCGTCGGGGGACTAGCGAGAGGGACCGGGGAGCTGTTTTTT
TRBJ2-7 | . | few | TRBV4-2 | CASSQEVGDTAYEQYF | TGTGCCAGCAGCCAAGAGGTCGGGGACACCGCCTACGAGCAGTACTTC
TRBJ2-7 | TRBD2 | . | TRBV27 | CASSPRTSGLEQYF | TGTGCCAGCAGTCCGCGGACTAGCGGTCTTGAGCAGTACTTC
TRBJ2-1 | TRBD2 | . | TRBV5-4 | CASSAGTSGKHEQFF | TGTGCCAGCAGCGCCGGGACTAGCGGGAAGCATGAGCAGTTCTTC
TRBJ1-2 | TRBD1 | . | TRBV24-1 | CATSASGQELYGYTF | TGTGCCACCAGTGCCTCGGGACAGGAGCTGTATGGCTACACCTTC
TRBJ2-7 | . | . | TRBV11-2 | CASSLFHRQGGYEQYF | TGTGCCAGCAGCTTATTTCATCGGCAGGGGGGATACGAGCAGTACTTC
TRBJ2-5 | TRBD2 | . | TRBV7-2 | CASSLAVAGGQETQYF | TGTGCCAGCAGCTTAGCGGTAGCGGGGGGCCAAGAGACCCAGTACTTC